These 3 T cell receptor beta chains originate from one sample sequenced in a study of T cells in Graves' hyperthyroidism and ophthalmopathy (dated by TCRdb to about 2019). Library prep was done by multiplex PCR. Instrument on record: Illumina HiSeq 2000. TCR beta CDR3 regions were amplified from RNA transcripts. The first round of RT-PCR for the TCR CDR3 was performed with the HTBI primer set and the Qiagen OneStep RT-PCR kit. TCRdb passed the public sequencing reads through fastp at Q25 and MiXCR, retaining productive beta sequences. Every CDR3 protein is listed once, alongside the most common genes and DNA of its rows. This sample comprises about 640,000 distinct CDR3 sequences, less than 25% of them detected only once. The biggest ten clones account for around a third of the sample. The sequencing input was blood. These receptors were obtained from a man aged 30 to 45 with Graves' ophthalmopathy.

There are many counts of this clonotype. The genes are TRBV11-2 and TRBJ2-1; the match to TRBD1 covers 8 bases. This CDR3 has 14 amino acids. Losses at the gene ends were 2 bases for V and 8 bases for J; bases not matched to a gene: 5. Germline V gene lookup returns CDR1 SGHAT and CDR2 FQNNGV. The CDR3 nucleotides are TGTGCCAGCAGCTTATTACAGGGGGATGATGAGCAGTTCTTC. Encoded protein: CASSLLQGDDEQFF.

This clonotype was counted at least ten times. The V call is TRBV5-1, the J call TRBJ2-1; D may be TRBD2 (5 bases). V was shortened by 0 bases and J by 1 base, with 11 bases between the two germline ends. The CDR3 covers 16 residues. Germline V lookup: CDR1 SGHRS, CDR2 YFSETQ. This CDR3 is CASSLAGVSSYNEQFF. The CDR3 DNA reads TGCGCCAGCAGCTTGGCCGGGGTTTCGTCCTACAATGAGCAGTTCTTC.

The chain recombines TRBV2 with TRBJ2-1; 8 bases are a match to TRBD2. In germline, CDR1 is SNHLY, CDR2 FYNNEI. J gave up 3 bases and V 5 bases, and 3 bases lay outside the gene matches. CDR3 length: 14 amino acids. The CDR3 region is CASSLLADYNEQFF. CDR3 nucleotide sequence: TGTGCCAGCAGTCTACTAGCGGACTACAATGAGCAGTTCTTC. The full variable domain, rest sourced from reference TRBV2 and TRBJ2-1, is EPEVTQTPSHQVTQMGQEVILRCVPISNHLYFYWYRQILGQKVEFLVSFYNNEISEKSEIFDDQFSVERPDGSNFTLKIRSTKLEDSAMYFCASSLLADYNEQFFGPGTRLTVL.